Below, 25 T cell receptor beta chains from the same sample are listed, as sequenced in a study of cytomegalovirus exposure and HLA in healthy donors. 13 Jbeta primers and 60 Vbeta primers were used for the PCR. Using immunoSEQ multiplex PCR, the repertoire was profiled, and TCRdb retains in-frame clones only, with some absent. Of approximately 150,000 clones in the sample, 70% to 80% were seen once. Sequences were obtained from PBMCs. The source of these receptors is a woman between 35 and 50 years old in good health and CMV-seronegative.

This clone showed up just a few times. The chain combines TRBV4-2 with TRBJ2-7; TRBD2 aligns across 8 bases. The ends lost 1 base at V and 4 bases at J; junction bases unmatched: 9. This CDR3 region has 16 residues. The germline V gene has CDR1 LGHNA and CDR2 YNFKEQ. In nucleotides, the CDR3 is TGTGCCAGCAGCCAAGGAGGACAAGCGGGAGCTTACGAGCAGTACTTC. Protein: CASSQGGQAGAYEQYF.

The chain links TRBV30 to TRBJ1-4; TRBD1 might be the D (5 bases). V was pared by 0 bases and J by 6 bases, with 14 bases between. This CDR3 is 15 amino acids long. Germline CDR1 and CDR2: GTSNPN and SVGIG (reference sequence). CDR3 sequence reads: CAWSVRGEGYEKLFF. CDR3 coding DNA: TGTGCCTGGAGTGTACGGGGGGAAGGTTATGAAAAACTGTTTTTT.

In nucleotides, the CDR3 is TGTGCCAGCAGCTTTGGGGGACAGGGTAACAATGAGCAGTTCTTC. Its protein is CASSFGGQGNNEQFF. V usage is TRBV5-4 and J usage is TRBJ2-1, with 9 bases fitting TRBD1. Germline V gene sequence: CDR1 SGHNT, CDR2 YYREEE (reference sequence). V lost 2 bases and J lost 5; bases outside the gene matches: 5. The length of the CDR3 is 15 residues.

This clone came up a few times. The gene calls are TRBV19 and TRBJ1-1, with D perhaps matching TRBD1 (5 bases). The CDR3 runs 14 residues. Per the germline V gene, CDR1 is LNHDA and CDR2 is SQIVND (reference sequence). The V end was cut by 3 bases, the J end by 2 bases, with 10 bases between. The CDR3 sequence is CASSMGPFNTEAFF. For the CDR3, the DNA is TGTGCCAGTAGTATGGGGCCCTTCAACACTGAAGCTTTCTTT.

This chain's CDR3 is CASSRDSDYEQYF. For the CDR3, the DNA is TGTGCCAGCAGCCGGGACAGCGACTACGAGCAGTACTTC. This chain links TRBV5-4 with TRBJ2-7, with 7 bases matching TRBD1. CDR1 and CDR2 from the germline V gene are SGHNT and YYREEE (reference sequence). The CDR3 sequence is 13 residues long. V lost 4 bases to trimming and J lost 3 bases; unmatched junction nucleotides: 4.

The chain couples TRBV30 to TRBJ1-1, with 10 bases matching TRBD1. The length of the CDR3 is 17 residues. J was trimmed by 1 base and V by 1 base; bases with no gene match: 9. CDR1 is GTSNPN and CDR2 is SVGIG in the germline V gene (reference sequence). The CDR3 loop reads CAWSALGQGKGNTEAFF. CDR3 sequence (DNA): TGTGCCTGGAGTGCACTGGGACAGGGGAAAGGGAACACTGAAGCTTTCTTT.

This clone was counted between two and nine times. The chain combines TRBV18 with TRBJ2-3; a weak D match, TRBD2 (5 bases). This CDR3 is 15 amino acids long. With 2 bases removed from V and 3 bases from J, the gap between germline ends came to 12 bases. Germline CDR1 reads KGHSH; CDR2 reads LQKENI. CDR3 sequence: CASSPRLAGTDTQYF. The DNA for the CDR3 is TGTGCCAGCTCACCAAGGCTAGCCGGGACAGATACGCAGTATTTT.

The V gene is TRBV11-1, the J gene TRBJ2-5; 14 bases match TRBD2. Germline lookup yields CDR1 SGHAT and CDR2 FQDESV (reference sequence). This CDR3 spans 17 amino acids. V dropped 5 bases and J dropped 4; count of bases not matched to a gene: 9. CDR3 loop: CASSLGTSGSIGETQYF. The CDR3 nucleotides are TGTGCCAGCAGCCTCGGGACTAGCGGGAGTATCGGAGAGACCCAGTACTTC.

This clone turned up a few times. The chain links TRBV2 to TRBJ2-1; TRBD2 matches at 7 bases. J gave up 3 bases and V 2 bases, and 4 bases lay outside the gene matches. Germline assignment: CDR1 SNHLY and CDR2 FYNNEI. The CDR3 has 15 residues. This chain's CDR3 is CASSELAGIYNEQFF. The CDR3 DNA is TGTGCCAGCAGTGAATTAGCGGGTATCTACAATGAGCAGTTCTTC.

Here the CDR3 DNA reads TGTGCCAGCAGCTTAGTACGGGTAGGGGACACCGGGGAGCTGTTTTTT. Translating gives CASSLVRVGDTGELFF. The chain joins TRBV7-9 to TRBJ2-2, with D possibly TRBD1 on 5 matching bases. The CDR3 runs to 16 residues. The germline CDR1 and CDR2 sequences are SEHNR and FQNEAQ (reference sequence). The germline V and J ends were trimmed by 1 base and 3 bases, with 12 bases remaining between them.

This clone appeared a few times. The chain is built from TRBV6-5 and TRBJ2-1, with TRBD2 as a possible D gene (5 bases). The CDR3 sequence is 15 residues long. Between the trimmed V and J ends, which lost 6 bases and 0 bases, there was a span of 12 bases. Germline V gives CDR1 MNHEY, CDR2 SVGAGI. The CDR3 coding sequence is TGTGCCAGCAGCCCCACGGGGAGCTCCTACAATGAGCAGTTCTTC. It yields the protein CASSPTGSSYNEQFF.

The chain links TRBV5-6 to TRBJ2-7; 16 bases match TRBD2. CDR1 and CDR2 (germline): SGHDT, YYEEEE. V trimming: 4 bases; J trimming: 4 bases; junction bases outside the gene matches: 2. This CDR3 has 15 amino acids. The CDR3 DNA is TGTGCCAGCAGCATGGGACTAGCGGGAGGGTACGAGCAGTACTTC. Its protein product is CASSMGLAGGYEQYF.

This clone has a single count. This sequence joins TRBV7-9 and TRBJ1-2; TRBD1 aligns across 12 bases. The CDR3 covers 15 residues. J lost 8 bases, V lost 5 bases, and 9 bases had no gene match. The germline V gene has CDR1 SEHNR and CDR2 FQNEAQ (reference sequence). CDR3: CASSPPGQGARGYTF. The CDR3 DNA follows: TGTGCCAGCAGCCCCCCGGGACAGGGGGCGCGGGGCTACACCTTC.

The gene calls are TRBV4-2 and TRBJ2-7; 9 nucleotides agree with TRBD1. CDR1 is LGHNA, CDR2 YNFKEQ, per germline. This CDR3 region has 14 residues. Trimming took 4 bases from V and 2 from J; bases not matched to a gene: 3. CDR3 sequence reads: CASSLDRGPYEQYF. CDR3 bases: TGTGCCAGCAGCCTGGACAGGGGTCCCTACGAGCAGTACTTC.

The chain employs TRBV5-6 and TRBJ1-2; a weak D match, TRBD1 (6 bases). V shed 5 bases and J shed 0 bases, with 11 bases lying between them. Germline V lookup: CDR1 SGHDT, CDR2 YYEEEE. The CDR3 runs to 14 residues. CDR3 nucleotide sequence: TGTGCCAGCAGATCACAGGGTTCTAACTATGGCTACACCTTC. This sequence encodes CASRSQGSNYGYTF. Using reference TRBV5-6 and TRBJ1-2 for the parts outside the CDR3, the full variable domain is DAGVTQSPTHLIKTRGQQVTLRCSPKSGHDTVSWYQQALGQGPQFIFQYYEEEERQRGNFPDRFSGHQFPNYSSELNVNALLLGDSALYLCASRSQGSNYGYTFGSGTRLTVV.

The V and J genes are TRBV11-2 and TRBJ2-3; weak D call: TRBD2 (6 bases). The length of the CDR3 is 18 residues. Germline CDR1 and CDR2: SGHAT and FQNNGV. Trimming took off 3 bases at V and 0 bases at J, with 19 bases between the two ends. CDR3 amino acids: CASSLGLLAGTSTDTQYF. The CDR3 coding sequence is TGTGCCAGCAGCTTGGGTTTATTGGCGGGGACCAGCACAGATACGCAGTATTTT.

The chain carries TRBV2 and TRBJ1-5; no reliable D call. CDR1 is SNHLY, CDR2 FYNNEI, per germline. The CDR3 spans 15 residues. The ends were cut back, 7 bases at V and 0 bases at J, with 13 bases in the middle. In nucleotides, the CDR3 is TGTGCCAGCACCGGACTTTTGGATAGCAATCAGCCCCAGCATTTT. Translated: CASTGLLDSNQPQHF.

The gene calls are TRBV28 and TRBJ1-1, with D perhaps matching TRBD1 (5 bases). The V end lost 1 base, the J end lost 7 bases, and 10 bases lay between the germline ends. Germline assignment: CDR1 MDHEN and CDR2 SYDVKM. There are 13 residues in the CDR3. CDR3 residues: CASSLSRQFEAFF. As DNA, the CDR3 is TGTGCCAGCAGTTTATCCCGACAGTTTGAAGCTTTCTTT.

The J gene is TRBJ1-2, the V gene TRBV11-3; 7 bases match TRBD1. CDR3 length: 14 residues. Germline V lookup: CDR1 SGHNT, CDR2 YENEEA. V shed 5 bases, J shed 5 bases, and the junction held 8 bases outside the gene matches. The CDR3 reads CASSLSGTAYGYTF. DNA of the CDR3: TGTGCCAGCAGCCTTTCCGGGACAGCATATGGCTACACCTTC.

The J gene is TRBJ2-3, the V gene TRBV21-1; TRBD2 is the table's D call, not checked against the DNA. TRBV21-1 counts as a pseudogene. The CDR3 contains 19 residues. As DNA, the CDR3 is TGTGCCAGCAGCAAAGTCGGGGCGGGAATGCGCCTCCTATGTGATACGCAGTATTTT. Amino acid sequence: CASSKVGAGMRLLCDTQYF.

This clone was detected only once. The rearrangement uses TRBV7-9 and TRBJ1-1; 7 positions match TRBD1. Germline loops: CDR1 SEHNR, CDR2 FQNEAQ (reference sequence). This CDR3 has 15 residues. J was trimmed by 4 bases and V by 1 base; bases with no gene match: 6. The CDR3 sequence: CASSLGSTGSTEAFF. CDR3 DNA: TGTGCCAGCAGCTTAGGTTCGACAGGGAGCACTGAAGCTTTCTTT.

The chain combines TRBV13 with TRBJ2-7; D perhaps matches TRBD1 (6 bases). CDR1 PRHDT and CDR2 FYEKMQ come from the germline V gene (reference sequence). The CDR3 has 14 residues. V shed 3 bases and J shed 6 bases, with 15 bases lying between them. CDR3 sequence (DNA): TGTGCCAGCAGCTTGGGGGCAAAGGGTCTCGAGCAGTACTTC. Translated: CASSLGAKGLEQYF.

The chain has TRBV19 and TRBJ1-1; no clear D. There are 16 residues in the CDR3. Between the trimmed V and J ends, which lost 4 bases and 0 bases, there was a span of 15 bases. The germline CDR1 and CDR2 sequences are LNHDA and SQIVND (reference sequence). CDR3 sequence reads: CASSTPDGRMNTEAFF. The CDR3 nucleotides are TGTGCCAGTAGTACCCCGGACGGGAGGATGAACACTGAAGCTTTCTTT.

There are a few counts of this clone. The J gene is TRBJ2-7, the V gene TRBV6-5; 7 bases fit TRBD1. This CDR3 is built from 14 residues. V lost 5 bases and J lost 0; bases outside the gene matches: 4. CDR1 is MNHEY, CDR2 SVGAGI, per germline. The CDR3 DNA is TGTGCCAGCAGTATGACAGGGAGCTCCTACGAGCAGTACTTC. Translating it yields CASSMTGSSYEQYF.

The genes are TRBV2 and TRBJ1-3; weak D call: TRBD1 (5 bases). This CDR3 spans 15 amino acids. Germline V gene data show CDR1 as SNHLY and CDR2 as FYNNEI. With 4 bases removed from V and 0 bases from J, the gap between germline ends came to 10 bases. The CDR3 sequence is CASSGNRNSGNTIYF. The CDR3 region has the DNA TGTGCCAGCAGTGGAAACAGGAACTCTGGAAACACCATATATTTT.